This T cell receptor beta chain is drawn from a study of vaccination and CD4 T cells after COVID-19. On the study more broadly: Convalescent patients gave post-COVID blood a median approximately 100 days post-diagnosis, range 35 to 161.

The CDR3 sequence is 14 residues long. From germline, CDR1 is ENHRY and CDR2 SYGVKD. V lost 3 bases to trimming and J lost 7 bases, with 13 bases between them. Overall study results and limits: Post-vaccination, and not before, a median 86.3% of reactive clones appeared in convalescent patients. The analysis of convalescent patients involved relatively few individuals and lacked early post-infection timepoints.

Comments on this clonotype: What it binds is not known.

Oncomine TCR Beta short-read sequencing was applied to DNA from cultured CD4+ T cells. TCRdb reanalysed the PCR reads using MiXCR and keeps one entry per CDR3 protein. Of some 13,000 distinct CDR3 sequences listed, about half are singletons. Noted treatment: roughly 10-day PBMC culture with coronavirus spike peptide pools or control peptides (ViraFEST assay). ViraFEST used peptide pools to expand antigen-specific T cells before TCR sequencing. The sequenced sample was CD4+ T cells from blood, cultured in vitro. The TCR was taken from a human donor who had recovered from COVID-19. The rearrangement joins TRBV10-3 to TRBJ1-5; D perhaps matches TRBD1 (5 bases). The DNA of the CDR3 is TGTGCCATCAGTGACTCCCCGGGGGGGCAGCCCCAGCATTTT. The encoded protein is CAISDSPGGQPQHF.